This TCR beta chain was sequenced during a study of Graves' ophthalmopathy and Graves' hyperthyroidism. This clonotype came up many times. Amplification of TCR beta CDR3 regions used RNA transcripts. RT-PCR was first run with HTBI primers, then multiplex PCR in a second round. TCRdb used MiXCR to reprocess the multiplex PCR reads, holding one entry per CDR3 protein. Among tens of thousands of distinct CDR3 sequences listed, around 50% were seen once. The diagnosis combined clinical symptoms, thyroxine, TRAb, thyroid ultrasound and orbital computed tomography scans. With V trimmed by 0 bases and J by 5 bases, 6 bases remained unmatched. Germline CDR1 is LGHDT and CDR2 is YNNKEL (reference sequence). The CDR3 length is 15 residues.

The J gene is TRBJ1-2, the V gene TRBV3-1; TRBD1 matches at 7 bases. The receptor was derived from an adult woman with stable Graves' hyperthyroidism. What was sequenced was peripheral blood. For the CDR3, the DNA is TGTGCCAGCAGCCAAGAGTACAGGGGAACTTATGGCTACACCTTC. Translated: CASSQEYRGTYGYTF.